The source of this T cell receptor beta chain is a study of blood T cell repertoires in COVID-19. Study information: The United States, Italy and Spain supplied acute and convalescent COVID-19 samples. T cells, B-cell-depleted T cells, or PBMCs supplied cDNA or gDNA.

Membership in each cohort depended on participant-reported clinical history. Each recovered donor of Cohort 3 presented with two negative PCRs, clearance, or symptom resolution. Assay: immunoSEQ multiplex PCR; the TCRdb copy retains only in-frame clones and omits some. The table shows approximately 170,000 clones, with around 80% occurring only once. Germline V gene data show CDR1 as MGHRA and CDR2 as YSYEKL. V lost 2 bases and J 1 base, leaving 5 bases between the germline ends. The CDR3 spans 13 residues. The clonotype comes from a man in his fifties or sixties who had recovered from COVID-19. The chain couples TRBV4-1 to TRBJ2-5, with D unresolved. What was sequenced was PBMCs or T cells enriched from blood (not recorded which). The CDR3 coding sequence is TGCGCCAGCAGCCAATTCAGCCAAGAGACCCAGTACTTC. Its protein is CASSQFSQETQYF.